Presented here are 17 T cell receptor beta chains from one specimen sequenced in a study of shared clonotypes between healthy human individuals. Sequencing used immunoSEQ multiplex PCR; TCRdb keeps in-frame clones, though not all of them. The table shows roughly 2.5 million clones, with approximately 92% occurring only once. Material for sequencing was naive CD4+ T cells sorted from blood. Subset specified: CD45RA+ positively selected. The receptors originated from a man aged 18 to 29 in good health.

Notes on this clone: Other DNA variants within this sample encode the same CDR3. The rearrangement joins TRBV10-3 to TRBJ2-1; D gene ambiguous. Between the trimmed V and J ends, which lost 3 bases and 1 base, there was a span of 4 bases. The CDR3 length is 13 residues. CDR1 ENHRY and CDR2 SYGVKD come from the germline V gene. The CDR3 sequence is CAISEGSYNEQFF. The CDR3 DNA sequence: TGTGCCATCAGTGAAGGGTCCTACAATGAGCAGTTCTTC.

This CDR3 reads CAADRGLGTGELFF. CDR3 bases: TGTGCCGCCGACAGGGGGCTTGGCACCGGGGAGCTGTTTTTT. The rearrangement uses TRBV10-3 and TRBJ2-2; 10 bases align to TRBD1. Germline CDR1 ENHRY, CDR2 SYGVKD. Trimming at V came to 11 bases and at J to 4 bases, leaving 7 bases not matched to a gene. This CDR3 has 14 residues.

The gene calls are TRBV27 and TRBJ1-4, with a weak D call TRBD1 (5 bases). The germline V gene encodes CDR1 MNHEY and CDR2 SMNVEV (reference sequence). The length of the CDR3 is 15 residues. V was clipped by 6 bases and J by 5 bases, with 16 bases between them. CDR3 nucleotide sequence: TGTGCCAGCAGGAATCCGGGACGGGAAAATGAAAAACTGTTTTTT. Its protein product is CASRNPGRENEKLFF.

This clone was counted once. CDR3 coding DNA: TGCAGCGTTGCCTCAGGGGCGGGTAACTATGGCTACACCTTC. This translates into CSVASGAGNYGYTF. This rearrangement joins TRBV29-1 to TRBJ1-2; a weak D match, TRBD1 (6 bases). The V end was cut by 4 bases, the J end by 1 base, with 13 bases between. Germline V gene data show CDR1 as SQVTM and CDR2 as ANQGSEA. This CDR3 is built from 14 residues.

The gene calls are TRBV30 and TRBJ1-1; D is unclear. Deletions cut 2 bases from V and 12 bases from J, with 13 bases between. This CDR3 spans 11 amino acids. Germline CDR1 GTSNPN, CDR2 SVGIG (reference sequence). CDR3 protein: CAWSRSGVTFF. In nucleotides, the CDR3 is TGTGCCTGGAGTCGTTCCGGGGTTACTTTCTTT.

The V and J genes are TRBV6-1 and TRBJ1-4; 11 positions agree with TRBD1. Unmatched junction bases numbered 7, after V lost 3 bases and J lost 7 bases. The germline gives CDR1 MNHNS, CDR2 SASEGT. The CDR3 spans 16 residues. The chain's CDR3 is CASSERRTGGIEKLFF. The DNA of the CDR3 is TGTGCCAGCAGTGAGCGTCGGACAGGGGGCATTGAAAAACTGTTTTTT.

The V call is TRBV9, the J call TRBJ2-3, with TRBD2 identical over 12 bases. V trimming: 3 bases; J trimming: 3 bases; junction bases outside the gene matches: 11. The CDR3 totals 18 residues. The V gene's germline CDR1 is SGDLS and CDR2 YYNGEE. The CDR3 nucleotides read TGTGCCAGCAGCGACTCTCTGCTAGCGGGGGGGCCAACAGATACGCAGTATTTT. It specifies CASSDSLLAGGPTDTQYF.

V and J are TRBV30 and TRBJ1-2, with TRBD1 matching 10 bases. The CDR3 has 16 amino acids. CDR1 GTSNPN and CDR2 SVGIG come from the germline V gene (reference sequence). J gave up 4 bases and V 2 bases, and 10 bases lay outside the gene matches. The CDR3 sequence: CAWSTGTGAKIYGYTF. The DNA for the CDR3 is TGTGCCTGGAGTACCGGGACAGGGGCAAAAATCTATGGCTACACCTTC.

The chain has TRBV7-2 and TRBJ2-1; 7 bases are shared with TRBD2. This CDR3 is built from 14 residues. V was pared by 4 bases and J by 3 bases, with 3 bases of the junction left unmatched. Germline V gene sequence: CDR1 SGHTA, CDR2 FQGNSA. Here the CDR3 DNA reads TGTGCCAGCAGCTCTCGGACTAGCTACAATGAGCAGTTCTTC. As protein: CASSSRTSYNEQFF.

CDR3: CASVDRGRTGLFF. CDR3 nucleotide sequence: TGTGCCAGCGTAGACAGGGGGCGAACTGGACTGTTTTTT. The chain employs TRBV6-1 and TRBJ1-4; 10 nucleotides align to TRBD1. The germline V gene has CDR1 MNHNS and CDR2 SASEGT. The length of the CDR3 is 13 residues. J gave up 13 bases and V 8 bases, and 10 bases lay outside the gene matches.

This chain links TRBV20-1 with TRBJ1-2; D perhaps matches TRBD1 (6 bases). This CDR3 contains 10 residues. Germline V gene lookup returns CDR1 DFQATT and CDR2 SNEGSKA (reference sequence). For the CDR3, the DNA is TGCAATCCGAGGGGGTATGGCTACACCTTC. Encoded protein: CNPRGYGYTF.

The chain couples TRBV7-9 to TRBJ2-2, with 7 bases that match TRBD2. V was clipped by 5 bases and J by 0 bases; unmatched bases: 9. Germline assignment: CDR1 SEHNR and CDR2 FQNEAQ (reference sequence). The CDR3 runs to 17 residues. CDR3 sequence (DNA): TGTGCCAGCAGCCCAGGTGGAGGGAGGGCGAACACCGGGGAGCTGTTTTTT. It translates to CASSPGGGRANTGELFF.

V and J are TRBV28 and TRBJ1-5; D might be TRBD1 (5 bases). The V end lost 5 bases, the J end lost 3 bases, and 17 bases lay between the germline ends. The germline V gene encodes CDR1 MDHEN and CDR2 SYDVKM. This CDR3 contains 16 residues. CDR3 loop: CASSAGTKGNNQPQHF. CDR3 nucleotide sequence: TGTGCCAGCAGTGCCGGGACCAAGGGTAACAATCAGCCCCAGCATTTT.

The chain links TRBV7-9 to TRBJ1-1; D gene uncertain. This CDR3 has 17 amino acids. The germline V gene has CDR1 SEHNR and CDR2 FQNEAQ (reference sequence). With 1 base removed from V and 4 bases from J, the gap between germline ends came to 19 bases. This CDR3 is CASSLGLFERLSTEAFF. The CDR3 bases are TGTGCCAGCAGCTTAGGGCTGTTTGAGAGGCTATCCACTGAAGCTTTCTTT. Supplemented by reference TRBV7-9 and TRBJ1-1, the full variable domain reads DTGVSQNPRHKITKRGQNVTFRCDPISEHNRLYWYRQTLGQGPEFLTYFQNEAQLEKSRLLSDRFSAERPKGSFSTLEIQRTEQGDSAMYLCASSLGLFERLSTEAFFGQGTRLTVV.

This chain joins TRBV4-1 and TRBJ1-2, with D tentatively TRBD1 (5 bases). The CDR3 is made up of 19 amino acids. Trimming stripped 0 bases from V and 1 base from J, with 21 bases between. Germline V gene sequence: CDR1 MGHRA, CDR2 YSYEKL. CDR3 region: CASSQDRVSQGMGNYGYTF. CDR3 nucleotide sequence: TGCGCCAGCAGCCAAGACCGGGTTTCGCAGGGAATGGGTAACTATGGCTACACCTTC.

DNA for the CDR3: TGTGCCAGCAGAGAGTCCCGGGACAGACCAAGCCTGTTTTTT. As protein: CASRESRDRPSLFF. The V and J genes are TRBV28 and TRBJ1-4, with 7 nucleotides matching TRBD1. The V gene end was trimmed by 6 bases and the J gene end by 14 bases; junction bases not matched to a gene: 15. This CDR3 region has 14 residues. Germline V gives CDR1 MDHEN, CDR2 SYDVKM.

J is TRBJ2-1 and V is TRBV2; 8 nucleotides align to TRBD2. Germline V gives CDR1 SNHLY, CDR2 FYNNEI. The trim removed 0 bases at V and 4 bases at J, leaving 5 bases unmatched. This CDR3 has 16 amino acids. In DNA, the CDR3 is TGTGCCAGCAGTGAAGCGCGGGTAGCGGGGTACAATGAGCAGTTCTTC. It yields the protein CASSEARVAGYNEQFF.